These T cell receptor beta chains were read from a single sample in a study of blood T cell repertoires in COVID-19. Sequencing was performed with immunoSEQ multiplex PCR; in TCRdb, only in-frame clones are kept and a portion is missing. Of 95,000 to 150,000 clones in the sample, more than 70% were seen once. The sample taken for sequencing was peripheral blood. Receptor source: a man older than 75 with active or convalescent COVID-19. CDR3s include the opening cysteine and the closing phenylalanine or tryptophan. The order of the fields is CDR3 length, V gene, clone size, D gene, J gene, CDR3 DNA, CDR3 protein. The D gene is left open where the match is weak. Size is stated for part of the rows, as once, few or many counts, or as a class when the clone is expanded.

len: 15; v_gene: TRBV19; abundance: .; d_gene: TRBD1; j_gene: TRBJ1-5; CDR3nt: TGTGCCAGTAGTGCGACAGGGGCCAGTAATCAGCCCCAGCATTTT; CDR3aa: CASSATGASNQPQHF
len: 13; v_gene: TRBV7-2; abundance: few; d_gene: .; j_gene: TRBJ2-7; CDR3nt: TGTGCCAGCAGCATAGGACTTTTGAACGAGCAGTACTTC; CDR3aa: CASSIGLLNEQYF
len: 15; v_gene: TRBV9; abundance: .; d_gene: .; j_gene: TRBJ1-6; CDR3nt: TGTGCCAGCAGCGTAGGACAGGCTGGCAATTCACCCCTCCACTTT; CDR3aa: CASSVGQAGNSPLHF
len: 13; v_gene: TRBV2; abundance: .; d_gene: .; j_gene: TRBJ1-2; CDR3nt: TGTGCCAGCAGTGAGGGGCCCCTGTATGGCTACACCTTC; CDR3aa: CASSEGPLYGYTF
len: 12; v_gene: TRBV6-6; abundance: .; d_gene: .; j_gene: TRBJ1-1; CDR3nt: TGTGCCAGCAGTTACTCGGACAGCCTAGCTTTCTTT; CDR3aa: CASSYSDSLAFF
len: 14; v_gene: TRBV7-2; abundance: .; d_gene: TRBD1; j_gene: TRBJ1-2; CDR3nt: TGTGCCAGCAGCTTAGGGGACAGGGGGCGGATGATCACCTTC; CDR3aa: CASSLGDRGRMITF
len: 14; v_gene: TRBV4-3; abundance: few; d_gene: .; j_gene: TRBJ2-2; CDR3nt: TGCGCCAGCAGCCCCGGGGGAATCGGCGGGGAGCTGTTTTTT; CDR3aa: CASSPGGIGGELFF
len: 16; v_gene: TRBV30; abundance: .; d_gene: TRBD1; j_gene: TRBJ1-3; CDR3nt: TGTGCCTGGAGTGTCCGGACAGGGGTAACTGGAAACACCATATATTTT; CDR3aa: CAWSVRTGVTGNTIYF
len: 16; v_gene: TRBV14; abundance: .; d_gene: .; j_gene: TRBJ2-7; CDR3nt: TGTGCCAGCAGCCAAGAGAGCGGAAAAGCGAAACGAGGGCAGTACTTC; CDR3aa: CASSQESGKAKRGQYF
len: 14; v_gene: TRBV6-6; abundance: .; d_gene: .; j_gene: TRBJ1-3; CDR3nt: TGTGCCAGCAGATTCGACAGTACTGGAAACACCATATATTTT; CDR3aa: CASRFDSTGNTIYF
len: 13; v_gene: TRBV5-1; abundance: .; d_gene: .; j_gene: TRBJ2-5; CDR3nt: TGCGCCAGCAGCTCTGGCACGGGAGAGACCCAGTACTTC; CDR3aa: CASSSGTGETQYF
len: 16; v_gene: TRBV24-1; abundance: .; d_gene: TRBD2; j_gene: TRBJ2-1; CDR3nt: TGTGCCACCAGTGACCTCAGCGGGGGGGCCTACAATGAGCAGTTCTTC; CDR3aa: CATSDLSGGAYNEQFF
len: 14; v_gene: TRBV7-9; abundance: once; d_gene: .; j_gene: TRBJ1-2; CDR3nt: TGTGCCAGCAGCTCTGATGGGGGGTTAGTTGGCTACACCTTC; CDR3aa: CASSSDGGLVGYTF
len: 16; v_gene: TRBV5-6; abundance: .; d_gene: TRBD1; j_gene: TRBJ1-1; CDR3nt: TGTGCCAGCAGCTTGGTGGGACAGGGATTAAGCACTGAAGCTTTCTTT; CDR3aa: CASSLVGQGLSTEAFF
len: 14; v_gene: TRBV5-1; abundance: .; d_gene: TRBD1; j_gene: TRBJ1-5; CDR3nt: TGCGCCAGCAGACCCGGGACAGGAAATCAGCCCCAGCATTTT; CDR3aa: CASRPGTGNQPQHF
len: 15; v_gene: TRBV9; abundance: .; d_gene: .; j_gene: TRBJ2-2; CDR3nt: TGTGCCAGCAGCGTAGCAGGACTGAACACCGGGGAGCTGTTTTTT; CDR3aa: CASSVAGLNTGELFF
len: 14; v_gene: TRBV19; abundance: .; d_gene: .; j_gene: TRBJ2-7; CDR3nt: TGTGCCAGTAGTATAGATCCTTCCTCCTACGAGCAGTACTTC; CDR3aa: CASSIDPSSYEQYF
len: 17; v_gene: TRBV2; abundance: once; d_gene: TRBD2; j_gene: TRBJ2-1; CDR3nt: TGTGCCAGCAGTGAAAATCAGGGTTGGAGCGGGGGTAATGAGCAGTTCTTC; CDR3aa: CASSENQGWSGGNEQFF
len: 13; v_gene: TRBV24-1; abundance: .; d_gene: .; j_gene: TRBJ1-2; CDR3nt: TGTGCCACCAGTGACGAAGGGGTTCGAGGCTACACCTTC; CDR3aa: CATSDEGVRGYTF
len: 14; v_gene: TRBV6-5; abundance: .; d_gene: TRBD2; j_gene: TRBJ2-5; CDR3nt: TGTGCCAGCGGCTCTCTAGCGGGGTTAGAGACCCAGTACTTC; CDR3aa: CASGSLAGLETQYF
len: 15; v_gene: TRBV5-4; abundance: .; d_gene: .; j_gene: TRBJ2-2; CDR3nt: TGTGCCAGCAGACCCGACAGGACAAACACCGGGGAGCTGTTTTTT; CDR3aa: CASRPDRTNTGELFF
len: 12; v_gene: TRBV6-6; abundance: .; d_gene: TRBD1; j_gene: TRBJ1-1; CDR3nt: TGTGCCAGCAGTTTACAGGGGATCGAAGCTTTCTTT; CDR3aa: CASSLQGIEAFF
len: 14; v_gene: TRBV24-1; abundance: .; d_gene: .; j_gene: TRBJ2-7; CDR3nt: TGTGCCACCAACCGGACAGGAGGGAAGGACGAGCAGTACTTC; CDR3aa: CATNRTGGKDEQYF
len: 14; v_gene: TRBV5-4; abundance: .; d_gene: TRBD2; j_gene: TRBJ2-3; CDR3nt: TGTGCCAGCAGCTCCACTAGCGGGGGTACTACGCAGTATTTT; CDR3aa: CASSSTSGGTTQYF
len: 14; v_gene: TRBV24-1; abundance: .; d_gene: TRBD1; j_gene: TRBJ2-4; CDR3nt: TGTGCCACCAGTGACACAGGGGTATCGGGCATTCAGTACTTC; CDR3aa: CATSDTGVSGIQYF
len: 16; v_gene: TRBV29-1; abundance: .; d_gene: .; j_gene: TRBJ1-4; CDR3nt: TGCAGCGCTACACAGGGAAGGGGAATGGTGAATGAAAAACTGTTTTTT; CDR3aa: CSATQGRGMVNEKLFF
len: 15; v_gene: TRBV11-2; abundance: .; d_gene: TRBD2; j_gene: TRBJ2-5; CDR3nt: TGTGCCAGCAGCTTAGGACTAGCGGGGATCAAGACCCAGTACTTC; CDR3aa: CASSLGLAGIKTQYF
len: 16; v_gene: TRBV5-4; abundance: .; d_gene: TRBD2; j_gene: TRBJ2-7; CDR3nt: TGTGCCAGCAGCTTGGAGCGAGGCGGGGGGAGCCACGAGCAGTACTTC; CDR3aa: CASSLERGGGSHEQYF
len: 13; v_gene: TRBV19; abundance: .; d_gene: TRBD1; j_gene: TRBJ1-6; CDR3nt: TGTGCCAGTAAGGGGGCAAATAATTCACCCCTCCACTTT; CDR3aa: CASKGANNSPLHF
len: 14; v_gene: TRBV2; abundance: once; d_gene: TRBD2; j_gene: TRBJ2-5; CDR3nt: TGTGCCAGCAGTGGCGGGGGGACGTCAGAGACCCAGTACTTC; CDR3aa: CASSGGGTSETQYF
len: 15; v_gene: TRBV7-2; abundance: few; d_gene: TRBD2; j_gene: TRBJ2-5; CDR3nt: TGTGCCAGCAGCCCCCGAGGTCTAGCGGAAGAGACCCAGTACTTC; CDR3aa: CASSPRGLAEETQYF
len: 15; v_gene: TRBV4-2; abundance: .; d_gene: TRBD1; j_gene: TRBJ2-7; CDR3nt: TGTGCCAGCAGCCAAGGACAGGGTATAGCCTACGAGCAGTACTTC; CDR3aa: CASSQGQGIAYEQYF
len: 17; v_gene: TRBV3-1/TRBV3-2; abundance: .; d_gene: TRBD2; j_gene: TRBJ2-3; CDR3nt: TGTGCCAGCAGCGACAGAGTCAGCGGGGGGGCTGCAGATACGCAGTATTTT; CDR3aa: CASSDRVSGGAADTQYF
len: 17; v_gene: TRBV15; abundance: .; d_gene: .; j_gene: TRBJ2-2; CDR3nt: TGTGCCACCAGCAGAGGGTTCCTAGAAATGAACACCGGGGAGCTGTTTTTT; CDR3aa: CATSRGFLEMNTGELFF
len: 13; v_gene: TRBV19; abundance: .; d_gene: TRBD1; j_gene: TRBJ1-2; CDR3nt: TGTGCCAGTAGTAGACAGGGGACCTATGGCTACACCTTC; CDR3aa: CASSRQGTYGYTF
len: 13; v_gene: TRBV7-6; abundance: once; d_gene: .; j_gene: TRBJ1-4; CDR3nt: TGTGCCAGCAGTGACAGAACTAATGAAAAACTGTTTTTT; CDR3aa: CASSDRTNEKLFF
len: 17; v_gene: TRBV6-6; abundance: .; d_gene: .; j_gene: TRBJ2-2; CDR3nt: TGTGCCAGCAGTCTTAGCCCATACAGGGCATTAACCGGGGAGCTGTTTTTT; CDR3aa: CASSLSPYRALTGELFF
len: 18; v_gene: TRBV5-4; abundance: .; d_gene: TRBD1; j_gene: TRBJ1-4; CDR3nt: TGTGCCAGCAGCTTGATGGGAACCTCCGGGGACAGCGGGGAAAAACTGTTTTTT; CDR3aa: CASSLMGTSGDSGEKLFF
len: 15; v_gene: TRBV29-1; abundance: medium-sized; d_gene: .; j_gene: TRBJ2-5; CDR3nt: TGCAGCGTTGTGGGACATCCTGAGGGATGGGAGACCCAGTACTTC; CDR3aa: CSVVGHPEGWETQYF
len: 12; v_gene: TRBV5-6; abundance: .; d_gene: .; j_gene: TRBJ2-1; CDR3nt: TGTGCCAGCAGCTTGGCGGGAATGGAGCAGTTCTTC; CDR3aa: CASSLAGMEQFF
len: 16; v_gene: TRBV11-3; abundance: .; d_gene: .; j_gene: TRBJ1-1; CDR3nt: TGTGCCAGCAGCTCCCGAGGAGGGACGGAGAACACTGAAGCTTTCTTT; CDR3aa: CASSSRGGTENTEAFF
len: 15; v_gene: TRBV6-5; abundance: .; d_gene: .; j_gene: TRBJ1-2; CDR3nt: TGTGCCAGCAGTTACGGCGATTTATCAGGGGCTGGCTACACCTTC; CDR3aa: CASSYGDLSGAGYTF
len: 19; v_gene: TRBV7-2; abundance: .; d_gene: TRBD1; j_gene: TRBJ1-4; CDR3nt: TGTGCCAGCAGCTTAGTCCGAGACAGGGTTGGGGCGGCTAATGAAAAACTGTTTTTT; CDR3aa: CASSLVRDRVGAANEKLFF